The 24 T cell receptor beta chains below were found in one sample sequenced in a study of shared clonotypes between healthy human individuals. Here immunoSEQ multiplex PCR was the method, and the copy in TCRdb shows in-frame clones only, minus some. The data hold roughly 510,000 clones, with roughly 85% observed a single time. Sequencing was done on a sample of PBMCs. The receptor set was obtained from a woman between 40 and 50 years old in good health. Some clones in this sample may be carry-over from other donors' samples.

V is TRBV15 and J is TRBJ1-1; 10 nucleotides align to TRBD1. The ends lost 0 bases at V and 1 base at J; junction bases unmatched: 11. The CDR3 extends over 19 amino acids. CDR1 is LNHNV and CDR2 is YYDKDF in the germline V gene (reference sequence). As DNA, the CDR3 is TGTGCCACCAGCAGAGATCTTAGCGGGACAGGGGCAAAGAACACTGAAGCTTTCTTT. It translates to CATSRDLSGTGAKNTEAFF.

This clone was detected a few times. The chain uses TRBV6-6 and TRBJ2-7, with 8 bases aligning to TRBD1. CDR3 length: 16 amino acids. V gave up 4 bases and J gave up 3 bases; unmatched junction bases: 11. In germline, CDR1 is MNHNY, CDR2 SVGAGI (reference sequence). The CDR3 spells CASSSRPGTGHYEQYF. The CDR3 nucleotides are TGTGCCAGCAGTTCCCGACCCGGGACAGGCCACTACGAGCAGTACTTC.

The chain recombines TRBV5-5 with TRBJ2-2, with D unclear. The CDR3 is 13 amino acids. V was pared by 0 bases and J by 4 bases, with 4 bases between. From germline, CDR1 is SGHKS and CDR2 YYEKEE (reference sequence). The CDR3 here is CASSLVVTGELFF. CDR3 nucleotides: TGTGCCAGCAGCTTGGTAGTCACCGGGGAGCTGTTTTTT.

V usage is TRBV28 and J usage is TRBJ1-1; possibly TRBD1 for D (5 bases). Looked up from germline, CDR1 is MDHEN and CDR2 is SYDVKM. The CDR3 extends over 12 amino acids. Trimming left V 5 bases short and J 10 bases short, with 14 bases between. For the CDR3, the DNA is TGTGCCAGCAGTCCAGGGCAATGGGCAGCTTTCTTT. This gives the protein CASSPGQWAAFF.

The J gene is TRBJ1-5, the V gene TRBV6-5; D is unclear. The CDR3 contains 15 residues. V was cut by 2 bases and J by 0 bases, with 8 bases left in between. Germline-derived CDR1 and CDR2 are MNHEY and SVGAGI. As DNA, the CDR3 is TGTGCCAGCAGTTACCGGGTTTATAGCAATCAGCCCCAGCATTTT. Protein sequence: CASSYRVYSNQPQHF.

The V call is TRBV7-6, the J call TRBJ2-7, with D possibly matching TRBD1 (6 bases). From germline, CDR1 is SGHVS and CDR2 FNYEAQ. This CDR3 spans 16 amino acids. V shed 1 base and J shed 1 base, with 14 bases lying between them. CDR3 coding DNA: TGTGCCAGCAGCTTAGAGAGGTCGGGACAATCCTACGAGCAGTACTTC. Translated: CASSLERSGQSYEQYF.

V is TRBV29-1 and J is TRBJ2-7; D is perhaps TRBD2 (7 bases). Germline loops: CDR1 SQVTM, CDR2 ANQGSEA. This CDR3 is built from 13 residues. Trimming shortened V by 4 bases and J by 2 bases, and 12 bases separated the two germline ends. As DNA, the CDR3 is TGCAGCGTTGTGGAGGGGGGGACCTACGAGCAGTACTTC. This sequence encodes CSVVEGGTYEQYF.

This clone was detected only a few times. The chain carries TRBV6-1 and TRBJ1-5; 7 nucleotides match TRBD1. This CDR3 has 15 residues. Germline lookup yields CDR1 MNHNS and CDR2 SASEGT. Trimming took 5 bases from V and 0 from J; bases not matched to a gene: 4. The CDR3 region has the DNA TGTGCCAGCAGTTCGGACAGGAATAGCAATCAGCCCCAGCATTTT. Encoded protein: CASSSDRNSNQPQHF.

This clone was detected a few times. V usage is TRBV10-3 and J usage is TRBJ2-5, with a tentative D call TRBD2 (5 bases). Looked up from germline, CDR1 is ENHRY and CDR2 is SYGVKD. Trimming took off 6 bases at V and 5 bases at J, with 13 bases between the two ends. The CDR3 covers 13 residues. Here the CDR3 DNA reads TGTGCCATCAGCCGGGGATTAGGGGAGACCCAGTACTTC. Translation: CAISRGLGETQYF.

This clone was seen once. The CDR3 DNA reads as TGTGCCAGCAGCCCACCCCACGGGACAGGGCCCCACGAGCAGTACTTC. Encoded protein: CASSPPHGTGPHEQYF. This sequence joins TRBV27 and TRBJ2-7; 9 bases are a match to TRBD1. With 6 bases clipped from V and 5 bases from J, the junction kept 14 bases outside the gene matches. Germline V gene data show CDR1 as MNHEY and CDR2 as SMNVEV (reference sequence). The length of the CDR3 is 16 residues.

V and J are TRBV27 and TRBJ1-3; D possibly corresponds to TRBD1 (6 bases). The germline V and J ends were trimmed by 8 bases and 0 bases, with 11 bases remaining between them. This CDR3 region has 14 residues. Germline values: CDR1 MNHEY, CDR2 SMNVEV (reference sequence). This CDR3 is CASGQLGSGNTIYF. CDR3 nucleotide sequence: TGTGCCAGCGGACAGTTAGGCTCTGGAAACACCATATATTTT.

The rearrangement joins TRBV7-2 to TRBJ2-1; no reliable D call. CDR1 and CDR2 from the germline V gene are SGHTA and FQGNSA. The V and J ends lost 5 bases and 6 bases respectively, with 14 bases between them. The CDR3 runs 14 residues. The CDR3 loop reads CASSPSAVSNEQFF. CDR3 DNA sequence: TGTGCCAGCAGCCCGTCGGCGGTTAGCAATGAGCAGTTCTTC.

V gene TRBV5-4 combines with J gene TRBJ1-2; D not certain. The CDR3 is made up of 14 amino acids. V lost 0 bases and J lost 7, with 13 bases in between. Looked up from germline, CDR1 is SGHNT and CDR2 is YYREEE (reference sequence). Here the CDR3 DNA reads TGTGCCAGCAGCTTGGAAAGGTCATATGGTGGCTACACCTTC. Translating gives CASSLERSYGGYTF.

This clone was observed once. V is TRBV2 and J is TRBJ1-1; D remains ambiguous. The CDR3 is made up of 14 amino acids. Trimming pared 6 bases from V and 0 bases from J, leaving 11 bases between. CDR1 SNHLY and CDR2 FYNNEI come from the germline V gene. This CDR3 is CASSLAGMNTEAFF. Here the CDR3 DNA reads TGTGCCAGCAGCTTAGCAGGAATGAACACTGAAGCTTTCTTT.

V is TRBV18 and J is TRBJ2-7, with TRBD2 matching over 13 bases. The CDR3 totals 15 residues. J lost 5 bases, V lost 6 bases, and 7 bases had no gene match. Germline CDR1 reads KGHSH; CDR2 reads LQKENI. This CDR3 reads CASSPTGTSGNEQYF. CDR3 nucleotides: TGTGCCAGCTCTCCAACCGGGACTAGCGGGAACGAGCAGTACTTC.

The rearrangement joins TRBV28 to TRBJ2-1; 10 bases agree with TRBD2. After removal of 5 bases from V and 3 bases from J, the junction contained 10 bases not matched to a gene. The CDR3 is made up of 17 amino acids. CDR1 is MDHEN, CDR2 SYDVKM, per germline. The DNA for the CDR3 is TGTGCCAGCAGTGGGCCGCGTAGCGGGAGGCACTACAATGAGCAGTTCTTC. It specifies CASSGPRSGRHYNEQFF.

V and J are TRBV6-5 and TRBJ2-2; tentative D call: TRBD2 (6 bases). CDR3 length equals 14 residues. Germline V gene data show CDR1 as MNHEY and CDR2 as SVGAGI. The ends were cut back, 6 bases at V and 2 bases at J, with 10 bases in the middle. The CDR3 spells CASSLGLNTGELFF. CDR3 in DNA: TGTGCCAGCAGCCTGGGACTTAACACCGGGGAGCTGTTTTTT.

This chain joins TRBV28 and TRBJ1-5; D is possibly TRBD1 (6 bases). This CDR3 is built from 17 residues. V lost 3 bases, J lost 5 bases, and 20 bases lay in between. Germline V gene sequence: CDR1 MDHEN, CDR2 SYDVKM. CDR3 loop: CASSFEQGDIKYQPQHF. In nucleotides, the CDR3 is TGTGCCAGCAGTTTTGAACAGGGAGACATTAAATATCAGCCCCAGCATTTT.

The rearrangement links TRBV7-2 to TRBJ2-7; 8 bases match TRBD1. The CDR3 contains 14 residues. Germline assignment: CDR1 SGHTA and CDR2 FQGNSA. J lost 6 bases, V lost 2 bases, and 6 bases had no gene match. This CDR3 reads CASSLWTGQFEQYF. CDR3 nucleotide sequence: TGTGCCAGCAGCTTATGGACAGGGCAATTCGAGCAGTACTTC.

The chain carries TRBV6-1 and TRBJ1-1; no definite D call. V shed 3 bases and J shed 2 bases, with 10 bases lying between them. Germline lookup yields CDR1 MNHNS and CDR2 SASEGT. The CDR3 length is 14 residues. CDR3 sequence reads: CASSDLWDNTEAFF. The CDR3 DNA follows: TGTGCCAGCAGTGATTTGTGGGATAACACTGAAGCTTTCTTT.

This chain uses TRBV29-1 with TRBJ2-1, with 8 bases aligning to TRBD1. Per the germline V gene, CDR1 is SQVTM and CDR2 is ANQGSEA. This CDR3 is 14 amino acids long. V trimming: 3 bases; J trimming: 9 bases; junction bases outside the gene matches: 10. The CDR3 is CSVEAGGAFLEQFF. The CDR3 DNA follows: TGCAGCGTTGAGGCAGGGGGCGCCTTCCTTGAGCAGTTCTTC.

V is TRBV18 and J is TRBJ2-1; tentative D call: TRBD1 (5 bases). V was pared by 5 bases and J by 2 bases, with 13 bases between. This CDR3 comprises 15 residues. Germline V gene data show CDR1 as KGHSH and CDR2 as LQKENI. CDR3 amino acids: CASSISDRAYNEQFF. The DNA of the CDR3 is TGTGCCAGCTCAATTTCAGACAGAGCCTACAATGAGCAGTTCTTC. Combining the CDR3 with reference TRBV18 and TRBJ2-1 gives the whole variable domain NAGVMQNPRHLVRRRGQEARLRCSPMKGHSHVYWYRQLPEEGLKFMVYLQKENIIDESGMPKERFSAEFPKEGPSILRIQQVVRGDSAAYFCASSISDRAYNEQFFGPGTRLTVL.

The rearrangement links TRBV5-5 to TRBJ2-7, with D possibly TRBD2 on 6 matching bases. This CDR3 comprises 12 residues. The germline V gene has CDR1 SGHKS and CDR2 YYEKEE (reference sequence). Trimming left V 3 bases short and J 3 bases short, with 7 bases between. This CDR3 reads CASSWDFYEQYF. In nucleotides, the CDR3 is TGTGCCAGCAGCTGGGACTTCTACGAGCAGTACTTC.

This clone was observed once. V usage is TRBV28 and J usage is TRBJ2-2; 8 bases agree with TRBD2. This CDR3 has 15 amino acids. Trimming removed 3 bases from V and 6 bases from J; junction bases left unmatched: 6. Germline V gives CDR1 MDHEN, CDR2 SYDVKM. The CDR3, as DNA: TGTGCCAGCAGTTTGGTCGGGAGGGCCTCCGGGGAGCTGTTTTTT. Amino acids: CASSLVGRASGELFF.